A single sample is the source of the 13 T cell receptor beta chains below, sequenced in a study of shared clonotypes between healthy human individuals (dated by TCRdb to 2018 to 2021). To prepare the library, the immunoSEQ multiplex PCR assay was applied. The source is immuneACCESS, and TCRdb retained only in-frame sequences with V and J called. Part of the clones is not carried over; for the studies checked, unresolved V genes explain less than half of this, and the remainder is unexplained. The sample yields nearly 1,000,000 clones; 60% to 85% were counted once. The leading ten clones occupy around 1.4% of the sample. Sequencing used memory CD4+ T cells sorted from blood. The sample's cell subset or site label, in plain terms: CD45RA-negative fraction. The source is a man aged 18 to 30 in good health.

The V gene is TRBV4-1, the J gene TRBJ1-1; D remains unclear. Trimming took 0 bases from V and 10 from J, leaving 9 bases between them. Germline values: CDR1 MGHRA, CDR2 YSYEKL. The CDR3 totals 12 residues. The CDR3 sequence: CASSQEGVGAFF. In DNA form, the CDR3 reads TGCGCCAGCAGCCAAGAAGGAGTCGGAGCTTTCTTT.

The V call is TRBV5-1, the J call TRBJ2-1; D gene uncertain. This CDR3 is 13 amino acids long. The V end lost 4 bases, the J end lost 2 bases, and 7 bases lay between the germline ends. CDR1 is SGHRS, CDR2 YFSETQ, per germline. CDR3 DNA: TGCGCCAGCAGCCCCGTTCCCTACAATGAGCAGTTCTTC. Protein sequence: CASSPVPYNEQFF.

This clone was observed a handful of times. This chain uses TRBV25-1 with TRBJ2-5; 9 nucleotides agree with TRBD2. Germline CDR1 is MGHDK and CDR2 is SYGVNS. V lost 7 bases to trimming and J lost 4 bases; unmatched junction nucleotides: 7. This CDR3 has 14 amino acids. The CDR3 here is CASTLSGRGETQYF. CDR3 bases: TGTGCCAGCACCCTTAGCGGGAGAGGAGAGACCCAGTACTTC.

A single count supports this clone. The chain has TRBV5-1 and TRBJ1-6, with a weak D call TRBD1 (5 bases). Trimming left V 4 bases short and J 7 bases short, with 12 bases between. Per germline, CDR1 SGHRS and CDR2 YFSETQ. This CDR3 is 14 amino acids long. In DNA, the CDR3 is TGCGCCAGCAGCACCGGACAACAAAATTCACCCCTCCACTTT. This sequence encodes CASSTGQQNSPLHF.

The genes are TRBV7-2 and TRBJ2-5; 7 bases line up with TRBD2. Germline assignment: CDR1 SGHTA and CDR2 FQGNSA. There are 13 residues in the CDR3. J lost 7 bases, V lost 7 bases, and 9 bases had no gene match. The CDR3 bases are TGTGCCAGCACCTCCCCCCCGGGGGGGACCCAGTACTTC. As protein: CASTSPPGGTQYF.

This clone was counted a few times. This rearrangement joins TRBV5-1 to TRBJ2-1; 15 bases align to TRBD2. The J segment lost 10 bases and the V segment lost 0 bases, leaving 8 bases of the junction unmatched. Germline CDR1 SGHRS, CDR2 YFSETQ. This CDR3 is 17 amino acids long. The CDR3 DNA is TGCGCCAGCAGCTTGGGGTCCCTTGGGACTAGCGGGAGGGAGCAGTTCTTC. It codes for CASSLGSLGTSGREQFF.

This chain joins TRBV6-6 and TRBJ2-5; TRBD1 aligns across 9 bases. Germline V CDR1 and CDR2: MNHNY, SVGAGI (reference sequence). Trimming at V came to 0 bases and at J to 4 bases, leaving 0 bases not matched to a gene. The CDR3 spans 14 residues. CDR3 in amino acids: CASSYSTGGETQYF. DNA for the CDR3: TGTGCCAGCAGTTACTCGACAGGGGGAGAGACCCAGTACTTC.

This chain connects TRBV5-1 to TRBJ1-5; D not certain. Trimming stripped 4 bases from V and 3 bases from J, with 8 bases between. Germline V CDR1 and CDR2: SGHRS, YFSETQ. The length of the CDR3 is 13 residues. CDR3 in DNA: TGCGCCAGCAGCCGGGAGTTCAATCAGCCCCAGCATTTT. This sequence encodes CASSREFNQPQHF.

The rearrangement links TRBV6-5 to TRBJ2-5, with TRBD1 matching over 9 bases. The CDR3 extends over 15 amino acids. Germline-derived CDR1 and CDR2 are MNHEY and SVGAGI. V dropped 6 bases and J dropped 3; count of bases not matched to a gene: 8. CDR3 coding DNA: TGTGCCAGCAGGGCGGGACAGGGCAGGGAAGAGACCCAGTACTTC. It is translated as CASRAGQGREETQYF.

This clone appeared a single time. This chain uses TRBV10-1 with TRBJ2-1, with TRBD2 identical over 8 bases. This CDR3 has 12 amino acids. The germline V gene encodes CDR1 WNHNN and CDR2 SYGVQD (reference sequence). Germline trimming cut 4 bases from V and 10 bases from J; bases unmatched to any gene: 3. The CDR3 DNA is TGCGCCAGCAGTGCCGTAGCGGGAGAGCAGTTCTTC. Protein product: CASSAVAGEQFF.

V usage is TRBV19 and J usage is TRBJ1-2; 7 bases agree with TRBD1. The germline CDR1 and CDR2 sequences are LNHDA and SQIVND (reference sequence). V trimming: 6 bases; J trimming: 2 bases; junction bases outside the gene matches: 12. This CDR3 has 16 amino acids. For the CDR3, the DNA is TGTGCCAGTAGCCACACCGGGACAGTTTCGAACTATGGCTACACCTTC. Translated, it gives CASSHTGTVSNYGYTF.

This clone was seen repeatedly, ten times or more. The V gene is TRBV29-1, the J gene TRBJ2-7; the D is unclear. Trimming removed 5 bases from V and 4 bases from J, with 15 bases in between. Germline V gene lookup returns CDR1 SQVTM and CDR2 ANQGSEA. The CDR3 is 13 residues long. CDR3 region: CSVYPGPSYEQYF. The CDR3 DNA reads as TGCAGCGTTTACCCCGGGCCATCATACGAGCAGTACTTC.

Of note for this clone: Other DNA sequences in the same sample also yield this CDR3. This sequence joins TRBV5-1 and TRBJ2-2; unclear D gene. Germline values: CDR1 SGHRS, CDR2 YFSETQ. This CDR3 comprises 11 residues. Trimming shortened V by 5 bases and J by 5 bases, and 4 bases separated the two germline ends. CDR3 sequence (DNA): TGCGCCAGCAGTTTTACCGGGGAGCTGTTTTTT. This translates into CASSFTGELFF.